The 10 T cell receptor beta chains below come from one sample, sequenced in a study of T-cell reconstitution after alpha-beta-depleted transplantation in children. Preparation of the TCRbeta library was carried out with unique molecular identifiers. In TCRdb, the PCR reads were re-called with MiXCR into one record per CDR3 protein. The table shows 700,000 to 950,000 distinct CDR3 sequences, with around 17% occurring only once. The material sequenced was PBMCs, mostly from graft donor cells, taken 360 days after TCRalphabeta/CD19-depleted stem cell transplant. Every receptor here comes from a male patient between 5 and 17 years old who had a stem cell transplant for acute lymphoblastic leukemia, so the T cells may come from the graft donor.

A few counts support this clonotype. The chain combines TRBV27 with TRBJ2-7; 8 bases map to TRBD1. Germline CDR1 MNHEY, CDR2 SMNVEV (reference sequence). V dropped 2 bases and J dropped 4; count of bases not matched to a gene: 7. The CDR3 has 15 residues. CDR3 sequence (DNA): TGTGCCAGCAGTTTAGATAGGACAGGGAGATACGAGCAGTACTTC. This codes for CASSLDRTGRYEQYF.

CDR3 loop: CASSPIGTSGNEQYF. The CDR3 DNA follows: TGCGCCAGCAGCCCCATCGGGACTAGCGGGAACGAGCAGTACTTC. The chain recombines TRBV5-1 with TRBJ2-7; 13 bases agree with TRBD2. V gave up 4 bases and J gave up 5 bases; unmatched junction bases: 6. Germline V lookup: CDR1 SGHRS, CDR2 YFSETQ. The CDR3 is made up of 15 amino acids. Full variable domain (remainder filled in from reference TRBV5-1 and TRBJ2-7): KAGVTQTPRYLIKTRGQQVTLSCSPISGHRSVSWYQQTPGQGLQFLFEYFSETQRNKGNFPGRFSGRQFSNSRSEMNVSTLELGDSALYLCASSPIGTSGNEQYFGPGTRLTVT.

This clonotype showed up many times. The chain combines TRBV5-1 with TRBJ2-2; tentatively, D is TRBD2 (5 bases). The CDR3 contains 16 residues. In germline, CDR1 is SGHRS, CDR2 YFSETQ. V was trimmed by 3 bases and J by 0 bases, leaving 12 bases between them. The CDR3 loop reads CASSSTIFPNTGELFF. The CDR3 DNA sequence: TGCGCCAGCAGCTCGACTATTTTCCCGAACACCGGGGAGCTGTTTTTT.

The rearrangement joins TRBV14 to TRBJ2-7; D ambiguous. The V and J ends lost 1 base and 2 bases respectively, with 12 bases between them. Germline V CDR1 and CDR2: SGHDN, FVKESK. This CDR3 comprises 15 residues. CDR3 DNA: TGTGCCAGCAGCCAAGTACCCGCTTCGGCCTACGAGCAGTACTTC. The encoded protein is CASSQVPASAYEQYF. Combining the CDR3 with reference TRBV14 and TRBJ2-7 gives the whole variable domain EAGVTQFPSHSVIEKGQTVTLRCDPISGHDNLYWYRRVMGKEIKFLLHFVKESKQDESGMPNNRFLAERTGGTYSTLKVQPAELEDSGVYFCASSQVPASAYEQYFGPGTRLTVT.

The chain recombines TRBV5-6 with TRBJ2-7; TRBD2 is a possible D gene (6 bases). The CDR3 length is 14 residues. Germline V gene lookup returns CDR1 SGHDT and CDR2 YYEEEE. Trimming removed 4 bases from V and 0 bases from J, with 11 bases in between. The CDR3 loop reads CASSPMGGSYEQYF. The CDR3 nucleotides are TGTGCCAGCAGCCCTATGGGGGGCTCCTACGAGCAGTACTTC.

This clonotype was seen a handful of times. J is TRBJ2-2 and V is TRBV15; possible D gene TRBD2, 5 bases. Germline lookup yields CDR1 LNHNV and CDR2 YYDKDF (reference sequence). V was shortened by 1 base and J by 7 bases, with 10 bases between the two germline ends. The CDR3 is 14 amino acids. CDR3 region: CATSRVGGGGELFF. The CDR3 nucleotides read TGTGCCACCAGCAGAGTAGGAGGCGGCGGGGAGCTGTTTTTT.

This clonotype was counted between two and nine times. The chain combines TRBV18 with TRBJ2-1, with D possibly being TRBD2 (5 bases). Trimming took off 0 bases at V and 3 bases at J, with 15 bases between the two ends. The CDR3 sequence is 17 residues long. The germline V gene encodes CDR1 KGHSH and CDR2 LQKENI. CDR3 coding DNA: TGTGCCAGCTCACCACCAAGACTACCCGGATTCTACAATGAGCAGTTCTTC. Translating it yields CASSPPRLPGFYNEQFF.

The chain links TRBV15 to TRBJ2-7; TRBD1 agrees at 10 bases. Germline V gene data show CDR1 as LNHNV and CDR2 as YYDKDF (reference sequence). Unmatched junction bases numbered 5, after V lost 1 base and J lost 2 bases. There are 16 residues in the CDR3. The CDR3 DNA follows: TGTGCCACCAGCAGAGCGGACAGGGGGTTTGCCTACGAGCAGTACTTC. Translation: CATSRADRGFAYEQYF.

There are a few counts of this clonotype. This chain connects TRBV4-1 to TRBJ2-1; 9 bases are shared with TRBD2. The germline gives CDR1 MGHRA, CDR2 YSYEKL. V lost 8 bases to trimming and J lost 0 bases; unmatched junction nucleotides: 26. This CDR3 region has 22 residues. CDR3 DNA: TGCGCCAGCTATTTAGGTCCAGGACTAGCGACCAAACCCGCGAGCTCCTACAATGAGCAGTTCTTC. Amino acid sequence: CASYLGPGLATKPASSYNEQFF.

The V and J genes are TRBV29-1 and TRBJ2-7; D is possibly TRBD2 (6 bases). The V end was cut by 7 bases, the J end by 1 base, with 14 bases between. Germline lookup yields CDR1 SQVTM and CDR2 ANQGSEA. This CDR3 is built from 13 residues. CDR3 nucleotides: TGCAGCGCCGAGACGACTAGTTCCTACGAGCAGTACTTC. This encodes CSAETTSSYEQYF.